The clone carrying this TCR beta chain appeared a few times. The sample belongs to a study of blood T cell repertoires in COVID-19. Across the study: From the United States, Italy and Spain came samples of acute and convalescent COVID-19.

The assay was immunoSEQ multiplex PCR, and TCRdb's table has in-frame clones only and misses some. The table shows under 350,000 clones, with 65% to 90% occurring only once. The receptor's source is a woman between 40 and 50 years old with acute COVID-19. The sample comprised PBMCs or T cells enriched from blood (not recorded which).

Written as DNA, the CDR3 is TGTGCCAGCAGTTTGGGCCTCACTGACAGAATTACGGTGGGCACTGAAGCTTTCTTT. Residues: CASSLGLTDRITVGTEAFF. The V gene is TRBV28, the J gene TRBJ1-1, with a possible D match to TRBD1 (5 bases). This CDR3 comprises 19 residues. The V gene lost 3 bases and the J gene lost 4 bases, with 27 bases spanning the gap. CDR1 is MDHEN, CDR2 SYDVKM, per germline.